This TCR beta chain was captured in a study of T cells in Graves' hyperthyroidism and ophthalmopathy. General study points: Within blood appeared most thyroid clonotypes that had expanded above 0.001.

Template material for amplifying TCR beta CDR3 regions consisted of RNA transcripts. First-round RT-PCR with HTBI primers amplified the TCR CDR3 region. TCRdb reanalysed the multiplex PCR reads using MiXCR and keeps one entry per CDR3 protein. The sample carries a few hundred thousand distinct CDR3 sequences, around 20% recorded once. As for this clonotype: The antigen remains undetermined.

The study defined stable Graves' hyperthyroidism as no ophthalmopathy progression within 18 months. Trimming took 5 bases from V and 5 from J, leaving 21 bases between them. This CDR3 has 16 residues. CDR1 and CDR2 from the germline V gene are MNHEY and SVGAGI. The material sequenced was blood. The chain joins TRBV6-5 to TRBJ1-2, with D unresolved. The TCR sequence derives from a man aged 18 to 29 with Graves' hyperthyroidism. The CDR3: CASSLDLVIPEYGYTF. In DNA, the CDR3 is TGTGCCAGCAGTCTCGACTTGGTGATCCCTGAGTATGGCTACACCTTC.